This record concerns one TCR beta chain sequence. The data belong to a study of monozygotic twins with inflammatory bowel disease. TCRdb re-called the 5' RACE reads; every CDR3 protein appears as one record, without DNA. Its table lists about 160,000 distinct CDR3 sequences. The CDR3 covers 15 residues. Germline V CDR1 and CDR2: SGHRS, YFSETQ. The rearrangement links TRBV5-1 to TRBJ1-5. Sequenced sample: blood. The clonotype was recovered from a human donor with ulcerative colitis or Crohn's disease, or a healthy co-twin of an affected twin (not recorded which). The chain's CDR3 is CASSHMVGSNQPQHF.